A selection of T cell receptor beta chains follows, all from one sample in a study of CD8 T cells in Susac syndrome. TCRdb redid the calling of the immunoSEQ multiplex PCR reads with MiXCR, one entry per CDR3 protein. The sample gives about 76,000 distinct CDR3 sequences, 93% of which show up once; around 0.45% is in the top ten. The sequenced sample consisted of CD8+ T cells from PBMCs. The receptors come from a human donor with Susac syndrome. The CDR3 runs from the conserved cysteine through the conserved F or W. Each record gives: J gene, V gene, clone size, D gene, CDR3 protein, CDR3 DNA. The D gene is left open where the match is weak. Only some rows state a clone size, as once, few, many or a class for expanded clones.

TRBJ1-2 | TRBV2 | NA | NA | CASSGRQTYGYTF | TGTGCCAGCAGTGGCCGACAGACCTATGGCTACACCTTC
TRBJ2-4 | TRBV19 | NA | NA | CASSILGGAGGKNIQYF | TGTGCCAGTAGTATATTGGGGGGTGCGGGTGGCAAAAACATTCAGTACTTC
TRBJ2-7 | TRBV6-2/TRBV6-3 | medium-sized | NA | CASSYPEEQYF | TGTGCCAGCAGTTACCCGGAAGAGCAGTACTTC
TRBJ1-1 | TRBV3-1 | few | NA | CASSQDRRTEAFF | TGTGCCAGCAGCCAAGATCGGCGTACTGAAGCTTTCTTT
TRBJ2-1 | TRBV12-3/TRBV12-4 | NA | TRBD1 | CASDREYNEQFF | TGCGCCAGCGACAGGGAGTACAATGAGCAGTTCTTC
TRBJ1-2 | TRBV13 | NA | TRBD1 | CASSSAGRGLNYGYTF | TGTGCCAGCAGCTCGGCGGGGAGGGGGCTAAACTATGGCTACACCTTC
TRBJ2-7 | TRBV6-5 | NA | TRBD1 | CASRWDREHYEQYF | TGTGCCAGCAGATGGGACAGGGAGCACTACGAGCAGTACTTC
TRBJ2-7 | TRBV3-1 | NA | TRBD1 | CASSQDLTPGQRRYEQYF | TGTGCCAGCAGCCAAGATCTAACCCCGGGACAGCGACGCTACGAGCAGTACTTC
TRBJ2-1 | TRBV4-1 | NA | TRBD1 | CASTTEQGAWEQFF | TGCGCCAGCACCACAGAACAGGGGGCCTGGGAGCAGTTCTTC
TRBJ2-7 | TRBV28 | NA | TRBD1 | CASSFSGQGPSYEQYF | TGTGCCAGCAGTTTTTCGGGACAGGGGCCCTCCTACGAGCAGTACTTC
TRBJ2-3 | TRBV20-1 | NA | TRBD2 | CSARDHAPSGSGTDTQYF | TGCAGTGCTAGAGACCACGCCCCTAGCGGGAGCGGCACAGATACGCAGTATTTT
TRBJ2-2 | TRBV6-5 | NA | NA | CASSLSAPSPTGELFF | TGTGCCAGCAGTCTATCGGCCCCGTCCCCCACCGGGGAGCTGTTTTTT
TRBJ2-1 | TRBV12-3/TRBV12-4 | NA | NA | CASSTTLNNEQFF | TGTGCCAGCAGCACTACGTTAAACAATGAGCAGTTCTTC